The text below deals with one T cell receptor beta chain. The antigen is unknown. The sample originates from a study of vaccination and CD4 T cells after COVID-19. The overall study: The BNT162b2 or mRNA-1273 vaccine was given to participants in two doses. Post-vaccine sampling followed dose two by a median 72 days (range 14 to 241).

The germline CDR1 and CDR2 sequences are LNHDA and SQIVND (reference sequence). Trimming cost V 8 bases and J 8 bases, with 16 bases left between them. The CDR3 consists of 13 residues. An Oncomine TCR Beta short-read assay was used to sequence the DNA from cultured CD4+ T cells. MiXCR was run by TCRdb on the PCR reads, yielding one entry per CDR3 protein. The table has several thousand distinct CDR3 sequences, around 70% seen once. The treatment denotes: approximately nine-day PBMC culture with coronavirus spike peptide pools or control peptides (ViraFEST assay). Each well received 2 million to 2.5 million PBMCs, cultured with 10 IU/ml IL-2 and 9.5 to 10 ug/ml peptide pools. Study findings and constraints: Convalescent patients displayed spike mono-reactivity in 304 of 307 vaccine-specific clones.

The chain carries TRBV19 and TRBJ1-5; D ambiguous. The sequencing input was CD4+ T cells from blood, cultured in vitro. The receptor was isolated from a human donor who had recovered from COVID-19. CDR3 sequence reads: CASGQRVTEPQHF. Written as DNA, the CDR3 is TGTGCCAGTGGCCAGAGAGTAACCGAGCCCCAGCATTTT.